The source of this TCR beta chain is a study of blood T cell repertoires in COVID-19. Overall study context: The cDNA or gDNA used as material had been derived from T cells, B-cell-depleted T cells, or PBMCs.

Under the authors' procedure: Cell counts per sample came from amplifying reference gene primers. Profiled with immunoSEQ multiplex PCR; TCRdb holds only in-frame clones, not every one. From that table come the V and J calls and clone size; the DNA was used to work out D and trimming. The profile shows 25,000 to 30,000 clones, 88% of them singletons. This clone was detected only once. Sequenced input: peripheral blood. The sequence derives from a woman in her forties or fifties with active COVID-19.

For the CDR3, the DNA is TGTGCCAGCAGTTTTAACAGAGAAAGTCGCTACACCTTC. Encoded protein: CASSFNRESRYTF. V is TRBV28 and J is TRBJ1-2; unclear D gene. V shed 3 bases and J shed 9 bases, with 14 bases lying between them. Germline loops: CDR1 MDHEN, CDR2 SYDVKM. The CDR3 spans 13 residues.